Each of the 11 T cell receptor beta chains below was sequenced from the same sample in a study of CD8+CD57+ T cells in acquired aplastic anemia. TCR beta VDJ and CDR3 profiles were obtained from a genomic DNA template. TCRdb itself ran the reads through MiXCR, one entry per CDR3 protein. Of under 200,000 distinct CDR3 sequences listed, around 40% are singletons. Sequencing used sorted CD4+, CD8+, or CD8+CD57+ T cells (not recorded which) from PBMCs. These receptors all come from a human donor in good health.

V and J are TRBV19 and TRBJ2-3; 7 bases match TRBD1. V lost 9 bases, J lost 6 bases, and 12 bases stayed unmatched. This CDR3 comprises 14 residues. CDR1 and CDR2 (germline): LNHDA, SQIVND (reference sequence). CDR3 region: CASRHHTGADTQYF. The DNA for the CDR3 is TGTGCCAGCAGGCACCACACAGGGGCCGATACGCAGTATTTT. Complete variable domain (other parts from reference TRBV19 and TRBJ2-3): DGGITQSPKYLFRKEGQNVTLSCEQNLNHDAMYWYRQDPGQGLRLIYYSQIVNDFQKGDIAEGYSVSREKKESFPLTVTSAQKNPTAFYLCASRHHTGADTQYFGPGTRLTVL.

Only one count was recorded for this clonotype. The genes are TRBV24-1 and TRBJ1-5, with 7 bases fitting TRBD1. The CDR3 has 14 residues. Germline V lookup: CDR1 KGHDR, CDR2 SFDVKD. The V gene end was trimmed by 3 bases and the J gene end by 5 bases; junction bases not matched to a gene: 3. CDR3 bases: TGTGCCACCAGTGATCGACAGGGACATCAGCCCCAGCATTTT. Encoded protein: CATSDRQGHQPQHF.

The V call is TRBV29-1, the J call TRBJ1-2, with D unresolved. Germline V gives CDR1 SQVTM, CDR2 ANQGSEA. Trimming removed 0 bases at V and 5 bases at J, with 13 bases between. This CDR3 has 14 amino acids. The chain's CDR3 is CSVEDSMGWYGYTF. CDR3 DNA: TGCAGCGTTGAAGATAGTATGGGGTGGTATGGCTACACCTTC.

This clonotype was recorded at least ten times. The genes are TRBV20-1 and TRBJ2-3; the match to TRBD2 covers 10 bases. V gave up 1 base and J gave up 5 bases; unmatched junction bases: 9. The CDR3 is made up of 16 amino acids. Germline V gives CDR1 DFQATT, CDR2 SNEGSKA (reference sequence). The CDR3 reads CSARALSGRAIDTQYF. The CDR3 nucleotides read TGCAGTGCTAGAGCCCTAAGCGGGAGGGCCATAGATACGCAGTATTTT.

In the case of this clonotype: A much larger clone sits a single nucleotide away, making a read error possible. This sequence joins TRBV11-2 and TRBJ2-1, with D possibly matching TRBD1 (6 bases). This CDR3 is 16 amino acids long. Trimming removed 2 bases from V and 5 bases from J, with 16 bases in between. CDR1 and CDR2 (germline): SGHAT, FQNNGV. CDR3 protein: CASSLTGLSFDNEQFF. The CDR3 coding sequence is TGTGCCAGCAGCTTAACAGGGTTATCCTTCGACAATGAGCAGTTCTTC.

The chain recombines TRBV15 with TRBJ2-2; no clear D gene. The CDR3 runs 17 residues. The V and J ends lost 0 bases and 3 bases respectively, with 14 bases between them. In germline, CDR1 is LNHNV, CDR2 YYDKDF (reference sequence). The CDR3 DNA follows: TGTGCCACCAGCAGAGATTTTAGTACGTATGACACCGGGGAGCTGTTTTTT. This translates into CATSRDFSTYDTGELFF.

This clonotype was detected many times. As DNA, the CDR3 is TGTGCCACCAGCAGGGGACCGGGAGGGCTATACAATGAGCAGTTCTTC. Protein: CATSRGPGGLYNEQFF. The rearrangement links TRBV15 to TRBJ2-1; the match to TRBD2 covers 8 bases. Germline V gene sequence: CDR1 LNHNV, CDR2 YYDKDF (reference sequence). The CDR3 has 16 residues. Trimming took 3 bases from V and 4 from J; bases not matched to a gene: 8.

Ten or more counts support this clonotype. The rearrangement joins TRBV12-3 or TRBV12-4 to TRBJ2-1; D is ambiguous. The CDR3 totals 12 residues. V was pared by 8 bases and J by 7 bases, with 12 bases between. The CDR3 nucleotides are TGTGCCAGCGAATTAGAGGCGAATGAGCAGTTCTTC. Translating gives CASELEANEQFF.

In its sample, this clonotype was seen many times. The chain uses TRBV24-1 and TRBJ2-3; 9 bases fit TRBD2. With 2 bases clipped from V and 6 bases from J, the junction kept 11 bases outside the gene matches. Germline CDR1 is KGHDR and CDR2 is SFDVKD. CDR3 length: 17 amino acids. The CDR3 loop is CATSDSSGREGRDTQYF. CDR3 nucleotide sequence: TGTGCCACCAGTGATTCCTCAGGGCGGGAGGGCCGGGATACGCAGTATTTT.

This clonotype occurred many times. The V and J genes are TRBV2 and TRBJ2-2, with D unresolved. This CDR3 has 15 amino acids. V was pared by 6 bases and J by 4 bases, with 15 bases between. Germline CDR1 SNHLY, CDR2 FYNNEI. The CDR3 DNA sequence: TGTGCCAGCAGACTCCGGATATTTCCCACCGGGGAGCTGTTTTTT. Residues: CASRLRIFPTGELFF.

Concerning this clonotype itself: Just one base apart from a much larger clone, this may be a read error. The CDR3, as DNA: TGCAGTGCTATTATACGGGGGACAGCGGGGTACGAGCAGTACTTC. It specifies CSAIIRGTAGYEQYF. The chain is built from TRBV20-1 and TRBJ2-7, with D perhaps given as TRBD1 or TRBD2 (7 bases each). The ends were cut back, 4 bases at V and 4 bases at J, with 20 bases in the middle. This CDR3 is 15 amino acids long. Germline V gene sequence: CDR1 DFQATT, CDR2 SNEGSKA (reference sequence).